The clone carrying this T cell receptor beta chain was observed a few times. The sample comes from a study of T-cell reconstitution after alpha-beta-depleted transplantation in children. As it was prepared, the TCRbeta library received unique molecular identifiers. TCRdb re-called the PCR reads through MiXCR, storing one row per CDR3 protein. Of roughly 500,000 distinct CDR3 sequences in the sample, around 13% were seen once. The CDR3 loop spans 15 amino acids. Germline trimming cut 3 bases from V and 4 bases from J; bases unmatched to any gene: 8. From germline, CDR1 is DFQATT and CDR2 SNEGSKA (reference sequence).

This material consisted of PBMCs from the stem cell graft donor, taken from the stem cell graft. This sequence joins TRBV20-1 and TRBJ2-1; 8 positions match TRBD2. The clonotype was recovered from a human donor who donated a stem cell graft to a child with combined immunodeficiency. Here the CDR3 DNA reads TGCAGTGCTAGGGCCAGCGGGGGTTTTTACAATGAGCAGTTCTTC. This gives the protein CSARASGGFYNEQFF.